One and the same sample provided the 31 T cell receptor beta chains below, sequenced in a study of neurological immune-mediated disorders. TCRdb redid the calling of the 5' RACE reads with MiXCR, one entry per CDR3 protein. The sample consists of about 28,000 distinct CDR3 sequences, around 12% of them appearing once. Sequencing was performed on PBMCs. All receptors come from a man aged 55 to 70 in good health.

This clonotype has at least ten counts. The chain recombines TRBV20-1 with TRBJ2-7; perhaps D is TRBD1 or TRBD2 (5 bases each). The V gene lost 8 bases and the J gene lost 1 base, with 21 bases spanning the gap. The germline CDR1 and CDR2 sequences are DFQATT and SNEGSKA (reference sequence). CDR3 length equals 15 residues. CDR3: CSQRDEAELSYEQYF. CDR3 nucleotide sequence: TGCAGTCAAAGGGACGAGGCGGAACTTTCCTACGAGCAGTACTTC.

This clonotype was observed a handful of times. The chain's CDR3 is CASSLAAQLAGGPAYEQYF. As DNA, the CDR3 is TGTGCCAGCAGTTTAGCCGCTCAACTAGCGGGAGGCCCAGCCTACGAGCAGTACTTC. The chain couples TRBV12-3 or TRBV12-4 to TRBJ2-7; TRBD2 matches 12 bases. V was pared by 0 bases and J by 2 bases, with 11 bases of the junction left unmatched. This CDR3 is built from 19 residues.

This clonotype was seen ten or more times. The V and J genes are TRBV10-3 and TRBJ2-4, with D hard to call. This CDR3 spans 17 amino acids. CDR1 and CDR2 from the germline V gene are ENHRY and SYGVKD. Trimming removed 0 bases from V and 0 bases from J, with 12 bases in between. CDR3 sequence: CAISESGPHQAKNIQYF. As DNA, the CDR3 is TGTGCCATCAGTGAGTCAGGGCCACACCAAGCCAAAAACATTCAGTACTTC.

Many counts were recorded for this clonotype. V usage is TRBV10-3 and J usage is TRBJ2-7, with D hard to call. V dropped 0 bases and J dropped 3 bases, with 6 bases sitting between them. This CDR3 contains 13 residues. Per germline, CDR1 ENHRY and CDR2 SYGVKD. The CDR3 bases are TGTGCCATCAGTGAGTCGAACGGCTACGAGCAGTACTTC. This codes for CAISESNGYEQYF.

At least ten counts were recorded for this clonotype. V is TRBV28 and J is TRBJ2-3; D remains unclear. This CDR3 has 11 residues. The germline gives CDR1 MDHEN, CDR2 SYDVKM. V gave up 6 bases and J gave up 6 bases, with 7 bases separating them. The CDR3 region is CASSSADTQYF. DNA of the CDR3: TGTGCCAGCAGCTCAGCCGATACGCAGTATTTT.

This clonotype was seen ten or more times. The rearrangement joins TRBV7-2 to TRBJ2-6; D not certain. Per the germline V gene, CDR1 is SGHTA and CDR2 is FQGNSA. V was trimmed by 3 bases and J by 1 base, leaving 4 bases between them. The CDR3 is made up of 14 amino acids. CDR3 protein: CASSFRSGANVLTF. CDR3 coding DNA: TGTGCCAGCAGCTTTCGTTCTGGGGCCAACGTCCTGACTTTC. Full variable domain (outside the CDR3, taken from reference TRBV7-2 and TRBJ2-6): GAGVSQSPSNKVTEKGKDVELRCDPISGHTALYWYRQSLGQGLEFLIYFQGNSAPDKSGLPSDRFSAERTGGSVSTLTIQRTQQEDSAVYLCASSFRSGANVLTFGAGSRLTVL.

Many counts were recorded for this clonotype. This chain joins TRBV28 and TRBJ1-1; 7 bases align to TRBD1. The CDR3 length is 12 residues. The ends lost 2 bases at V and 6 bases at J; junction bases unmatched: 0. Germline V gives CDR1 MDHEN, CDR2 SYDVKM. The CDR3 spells CASSLQGAEAFF. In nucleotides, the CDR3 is TGTGCCAGCAGTTTACAGGGGGCTGAAGCTTTCTTT.

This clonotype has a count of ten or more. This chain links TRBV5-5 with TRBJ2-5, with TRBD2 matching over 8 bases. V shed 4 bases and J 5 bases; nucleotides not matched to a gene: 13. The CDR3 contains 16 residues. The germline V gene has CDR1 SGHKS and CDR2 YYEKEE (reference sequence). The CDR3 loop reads CASSPLAGAGGETQYF. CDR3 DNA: TGTGCCAGCAGCCCCTTGGCTGGGGCGGGAGGCGAGACCCAGTACTTC.

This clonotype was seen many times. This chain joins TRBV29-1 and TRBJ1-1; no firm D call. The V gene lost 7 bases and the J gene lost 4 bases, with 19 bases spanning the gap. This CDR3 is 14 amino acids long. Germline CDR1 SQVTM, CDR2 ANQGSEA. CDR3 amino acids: CSASSFGVGTEAFF. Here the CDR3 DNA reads TGCAGCGCCAGCTCCTTCGGGGTCGGCACTGAAGCTTTCTTT.

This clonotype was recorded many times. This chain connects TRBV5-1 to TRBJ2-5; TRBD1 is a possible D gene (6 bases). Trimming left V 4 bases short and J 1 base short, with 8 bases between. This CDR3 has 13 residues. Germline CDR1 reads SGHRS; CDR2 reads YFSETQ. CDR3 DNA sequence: TGCGCCAGCAGCGTGGACAGCCAAGAGACCCAGTACTTC. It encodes CASSVDSQETQYF.

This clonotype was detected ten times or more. The CDR3 DNA is TGCGCCAGCAGCCCCGGGGTAGGGGGCCAAGAGACCCAGTACTTC. Residues: CASSPGVGGQETQYF. The chain joins TRBV5-1 to TRBJ2-5, with D maybe TRBD1 (6 bases). The CDR3 totals 15 residues. Germline-derived CDR1 and CDR2 are SGHRS and YFSETQ. Between the trimmed V and J ends, which lost 4 bases and 1 base, there was a span of 14 bases.

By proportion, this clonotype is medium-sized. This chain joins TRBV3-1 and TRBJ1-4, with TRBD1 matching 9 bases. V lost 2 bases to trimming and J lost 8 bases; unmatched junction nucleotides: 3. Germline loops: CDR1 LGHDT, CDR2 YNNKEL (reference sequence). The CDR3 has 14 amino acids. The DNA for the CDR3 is TGTGCCAGCAGCCAATCGGACAGGGGAGAAAAACTGTTTTTT. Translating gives CASSQSDRGEKLFF.

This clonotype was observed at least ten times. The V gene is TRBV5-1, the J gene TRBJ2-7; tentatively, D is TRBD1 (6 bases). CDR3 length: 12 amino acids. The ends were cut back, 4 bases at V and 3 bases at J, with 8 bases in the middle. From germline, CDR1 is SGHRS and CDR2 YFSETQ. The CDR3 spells CASSDRIYEQYF. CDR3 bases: TGCGCCAGCAGCGACAGGATCTACGAGCAGTACTTC.

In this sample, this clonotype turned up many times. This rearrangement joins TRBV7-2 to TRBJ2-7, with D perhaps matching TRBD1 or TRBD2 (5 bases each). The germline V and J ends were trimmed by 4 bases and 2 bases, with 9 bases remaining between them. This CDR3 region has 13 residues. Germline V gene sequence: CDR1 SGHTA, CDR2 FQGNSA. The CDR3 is CASSWDRAYEQYF. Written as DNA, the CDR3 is TGTGCCAGCAGCTGGGACCGAGCCTACGAGCAGTACTTC.

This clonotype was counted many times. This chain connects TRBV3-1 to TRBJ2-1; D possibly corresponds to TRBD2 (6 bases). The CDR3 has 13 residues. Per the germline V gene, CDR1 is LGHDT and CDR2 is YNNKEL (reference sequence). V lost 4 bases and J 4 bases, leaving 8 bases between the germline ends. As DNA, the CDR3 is TGTGCCAGCAGCCGGGGGGAGTACAATGAGCAGTTCTTC. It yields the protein CASSRGEYNEQFF.

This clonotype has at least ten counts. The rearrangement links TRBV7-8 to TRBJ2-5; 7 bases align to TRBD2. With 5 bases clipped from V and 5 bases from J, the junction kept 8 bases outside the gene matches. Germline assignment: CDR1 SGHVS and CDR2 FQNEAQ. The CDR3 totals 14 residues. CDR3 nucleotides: TGTGCCAGCAGCCCCGGGGGGTCAGGGGAGACCCAGTACTTC. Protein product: CASSPGGSGETQYF.

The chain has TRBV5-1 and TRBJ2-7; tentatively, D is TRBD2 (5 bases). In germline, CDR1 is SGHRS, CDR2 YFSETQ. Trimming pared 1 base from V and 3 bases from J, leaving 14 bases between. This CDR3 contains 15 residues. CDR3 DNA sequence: TGCGCCAGCAGCTTGCCCGAAGAGAGGGTCTACGAGCAGTACTTC. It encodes CASSLPEERVYEQYF.

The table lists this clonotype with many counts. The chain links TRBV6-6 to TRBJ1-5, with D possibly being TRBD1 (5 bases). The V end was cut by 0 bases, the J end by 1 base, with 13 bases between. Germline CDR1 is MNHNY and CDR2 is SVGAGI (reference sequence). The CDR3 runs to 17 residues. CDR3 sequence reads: CASSYSTEGRSNQPQHF. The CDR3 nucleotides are TGTGCCAGCAGTTACTCCACTGAGGGGAGAAGCAATCAGCCCCAGCATTTT.

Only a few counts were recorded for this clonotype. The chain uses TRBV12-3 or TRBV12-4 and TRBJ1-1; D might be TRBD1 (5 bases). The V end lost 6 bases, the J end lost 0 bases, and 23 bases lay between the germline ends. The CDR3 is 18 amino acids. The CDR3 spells CASSRGLVTARMNTEAFF. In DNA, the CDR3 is TGTGCCAGCAGCCGTGGCCTCGTGACAGCCCGAATGAACACTGAAGCTTTCTTT.

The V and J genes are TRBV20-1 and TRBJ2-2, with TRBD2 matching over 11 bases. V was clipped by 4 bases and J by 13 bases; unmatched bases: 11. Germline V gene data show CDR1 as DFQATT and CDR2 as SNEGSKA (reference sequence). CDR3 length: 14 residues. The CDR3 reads CSAMTSGATGALFF. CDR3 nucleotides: TGCAGTGCTATGACTAGCGGGGCCACCGGTGCGCTGTTTTTT.

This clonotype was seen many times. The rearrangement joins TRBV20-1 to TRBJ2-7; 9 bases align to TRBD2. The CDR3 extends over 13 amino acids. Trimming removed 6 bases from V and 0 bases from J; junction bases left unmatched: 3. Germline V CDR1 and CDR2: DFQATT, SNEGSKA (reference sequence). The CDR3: CSAASGASYEQYF. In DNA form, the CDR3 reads TGCAGTGCGGCTAGCGGGGCCTCCTACGAGCAGTACTTC.

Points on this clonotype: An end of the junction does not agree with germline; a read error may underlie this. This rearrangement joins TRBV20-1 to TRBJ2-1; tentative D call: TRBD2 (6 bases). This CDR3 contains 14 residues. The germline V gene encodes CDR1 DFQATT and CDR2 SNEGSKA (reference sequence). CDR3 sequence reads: CSAIKASWEDEQSF. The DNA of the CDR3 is TGCAGTGCTATCAAGGCTAGCTGGGAGGATGAGCAGTCCTTC.

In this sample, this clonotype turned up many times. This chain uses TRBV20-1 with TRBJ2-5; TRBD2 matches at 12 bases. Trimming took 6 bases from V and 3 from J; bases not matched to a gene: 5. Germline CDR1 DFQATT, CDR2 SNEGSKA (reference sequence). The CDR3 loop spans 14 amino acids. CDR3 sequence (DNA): TGCAGTGCCCTCAGACTAGCGGGAGAAGAGACCCAGTACTTC. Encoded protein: CSALRLAGEETQYF.

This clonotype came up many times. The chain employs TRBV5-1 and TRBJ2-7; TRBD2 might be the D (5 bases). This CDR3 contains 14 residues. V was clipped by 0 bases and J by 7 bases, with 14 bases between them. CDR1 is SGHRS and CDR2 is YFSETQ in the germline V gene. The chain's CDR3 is CASSLAGDLGEQYF. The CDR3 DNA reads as TGCGCCAGCAGCTTGGCCGGGGATTTGGGGGAGCAGTACTTC.

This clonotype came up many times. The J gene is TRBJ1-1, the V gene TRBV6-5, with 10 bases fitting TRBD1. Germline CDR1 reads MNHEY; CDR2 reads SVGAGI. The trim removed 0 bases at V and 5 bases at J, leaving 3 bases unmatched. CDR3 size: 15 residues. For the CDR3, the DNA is TGTGCCAGCAGTTACTCGGTGGACAGGGGGACTGAAGCTTTCTTT. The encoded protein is CASSYSVDRGTEAFF.

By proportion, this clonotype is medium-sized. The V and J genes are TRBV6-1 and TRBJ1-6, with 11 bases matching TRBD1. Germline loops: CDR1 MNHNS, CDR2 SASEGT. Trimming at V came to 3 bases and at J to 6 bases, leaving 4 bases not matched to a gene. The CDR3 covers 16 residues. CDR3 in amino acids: CASSDRDRGSNSPLHF. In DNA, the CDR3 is TGTGCCAGCAGTGACCGGGACAGGGGGAGTAATTCACCCCTCCACTTT.

DNA of the CDR3: TGTGCCGCCAAGGGGACTGGCCACGAGCAGTACTTC. As protein: CAAKGTGHEQYF. The V and J genes are TRBV10-3 and TRBJ2-7, with D perhaps TRBD2 (6 bases). The length of the CDR3 is 12 residues. Germline V lookup: CDR1 ENHRY, CDR2 SYGVKD. V was pared by 11 bases and J by 5 bases, with 16 bases between.

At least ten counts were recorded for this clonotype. The CDR3 nucleotides are TGTGCCATCAGTGAGTCGACCCAGGAGACCCAGTACTTC. Translation gives CAISESTQETQYF. V is TRBV10-3 and J is TRBJ2-5; no definite D call. The germline V gene encodes CDR1 ENHRY and CDR2 SYGVKD. The CDR3 extends over 13 amino acids. V gave up 0 bases and J gave up 5 bases, with 7 bases separating them.

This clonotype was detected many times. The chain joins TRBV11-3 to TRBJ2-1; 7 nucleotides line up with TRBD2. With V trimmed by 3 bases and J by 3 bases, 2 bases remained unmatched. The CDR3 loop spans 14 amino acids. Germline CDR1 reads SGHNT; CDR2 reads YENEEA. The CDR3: CASSFGGIYNEQFF. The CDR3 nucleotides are TGTGCCAGCAGCTTCGGGGGGATCTACAATGAGCAGTTCTTC.

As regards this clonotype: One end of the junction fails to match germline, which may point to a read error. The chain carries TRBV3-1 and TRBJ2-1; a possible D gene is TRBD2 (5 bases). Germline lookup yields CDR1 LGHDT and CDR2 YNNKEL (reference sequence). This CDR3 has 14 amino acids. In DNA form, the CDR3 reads TGTGCCAGCAGTCAAGTACTAGGATACAATGATCAGTTCTTC. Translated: CASSQVLGYNDQFF.

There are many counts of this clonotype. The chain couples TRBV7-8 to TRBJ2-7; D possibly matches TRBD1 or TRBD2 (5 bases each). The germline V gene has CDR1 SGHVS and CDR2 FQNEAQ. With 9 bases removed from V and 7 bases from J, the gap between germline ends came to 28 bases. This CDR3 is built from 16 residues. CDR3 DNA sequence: TGTGCCAGAAGCCGAGGGGCCCACATGGTGATAGGGGAGCAGTACTTC. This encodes CARSRGAHMVIGEQYF.